This passage covers 10 T cell receptor beta chains from one sample sequenced in a study of shared clonotypes between healthy human individuals. The data were produced by immunoSEQ multiplex PCR, yet TCRdb's version contains in-frame clones alone and is incomplete. This table has 2 million to 2.5 million clones, approximately 95% appearing once. The sequenced material came from naive CD4+ T cells sorted from blood. Subset meaning: CD45RA+ positively selected. These receptors originate from a man younger than 35 in good health.

This sequence joins TRBV30 and TRBJ1-2; tentatively, D is TRBD1 (5 bases). CDR1 and CDR2 from the germline V gene are GTSNPN and SVGIG (reference sequence). CDR3 length: 14 residues. The germline V and J ends were trimmed by 3 bases and 4 bases, with 15 bases remaining between them. CDR3 in DNA: TGTGCCTGGAGGTGGGCCAGGGATGCCTATGGCTACACCTTC. Amino acid sequence: CAWRWARDAYGYTF.

About this clone itself: Within the sample, other DNA sequences also encode this same CDR3. CDR3 sequence reads: CAWRRGNTEAFF. As DNA, the CDR3 is TGTGCCTGGCGGAGGGGGAACACTGAAGCTTTCTTT. This sequence joins TRBV30 and TRBJ1-1; TRBD1 is a possible D gene (5 bases). Trimming left V 5 bases short and J 1 base short, with 8 bases between. The CDR3 length is 12 residues. Germline values: CDR1 GTSNPN, CDR2 SVGIG (reference sequence).

The chain uses TRBV19 and TRBJ2-2; the match to TRBD1 covers 7 bases. CDR3 length: 15 amino acids. The germline CDR1 and CDR2 sequences are LNHDA and SQIVND (reference sequence). The J segment lost 3 bases and the V segment lost 7 bases, leaving 8 bases of the junction unmatched. CDR3 DNA sequence: TGTGCCAGTATCCCCTGGGACAGATACACCGGGGAGCTGTTTTTT. This encodes CASIPWDRYTGELFF.

The genes are TRBV10-3 and TRBJ2-7, with 9 positions matching TRBD1. Germline assignment: CDR1 ENHRY and CDR2 SYGVKD. Trimming took 3 bases from V and 3 from J; bases not matched to a gene: 12. The CDR3 covers 17 residues. CDR3 sequence: CAISDRDRAPSGYEQYF. The CDR3 DNA sequence: TGTGCCATCAGTGACCGGGACAGGGCACCCAGTGGCTACGAGCAGTACTTC.

The chain couples TRBV7-9 to TRBJ1-4, with a tentative D call TRBD1 (5 bases). Trimming removed 0 bases from V and 8 bases from J, with 16 bases in between. Germline CDR1 SEHNR, CDR2 FQNEAQ (reference sequence). The CDR3 has 16 residues. The CDR3 sequence is CASSLAGTLPGEKLFF. The CDR3, as DNA: TGTGCCAGCAGCTTAGCGGGGACCCTCCCGGGCGAAAAACTGTTTTTT.

The rearrangement links TRBV6-5 to TRBJ2-7; D possibly corresponds to TRBD2 (7 bases). With 0 bases removed from V and 6 bases from J, the gap between germline ends came to 12 bases. The CDR3 loop spans 14 amino acids. Germline values: CDR1 MNHEY, CDR2 SVGAGI. The CDR3 spells CASSYSPGEGEQYF. CDR3 bases: TGTGCCAGCAGTTACTCGCCAGGGGAGGGCGAGCAGTACTTC.

This chain links TRBV5-4 with TRBJ2-7; D gene unclear. V gave up 0 bases and J gave up 2 bases, with 9 bases separating them. The length of the CDR3 is 14 residues. In germline, CDR1 is SGHNT, CDR2 YYREEE (reference sequence). The CDR3 DNA is TGTGCCAGCAGCTTGGTGGGGTCTACCTACGAGCAGTACTTC. This sequence encodes CASSLVGSTYEQYF.

As for this clone: The sample carries other DNA sequences with the same CDR3. The genes are TRBV6-5 and TRBJ2-7; D gene unclear. V was shortened by 0 bases and J by 3 bases, with 6 bases between the two germline ends. This CDR3 is 13 amino acids long. Germline V gene sequence: CDR1 MNHEY, CDR2 SVGAGI. The CDR3 reads CASSYSRNYEQYF. The CDR3 nucleotides are TGTGCCAGCAGTTACTCTCGGAACTACGAGCAGTACTTC.

This clone was seen once. The V and J genes are TRBV4-3 and TRBJ2-1, with 7 bases that match TRBD2. V was clipped by 3 bases and J by 8 bases; unmatched bases: 16. The CDR3 runs to 17 residues. Germline V gene lookup returns CDR1 LGHNA and CDR2 YSLEER. This chain's CDR3 is CASSHTPGLSVKDEQFF. CDR3 sequence (DNA): TGCGCCAGCAGCCACACCCCGGGACTAAGCGTTAAGGATGAGCAGTTCTTC.

The chain employs TRBV28 and TRBJ2-1; D may be TRBD2 (5 bases). This CDR3 has 14 residues. Trimming left V 5 bases short and J 14 bases short, with 22 bases between. CDR1 is MDHEN, CDR2 SYDVKM, per germline. The CDR3 nucleotides are TGTGCCAGCAGTCTCCTAGCCCAGGTTCACGGGGAGTTCTTC. The encoded protein is CASSLLAQVHGEFF.